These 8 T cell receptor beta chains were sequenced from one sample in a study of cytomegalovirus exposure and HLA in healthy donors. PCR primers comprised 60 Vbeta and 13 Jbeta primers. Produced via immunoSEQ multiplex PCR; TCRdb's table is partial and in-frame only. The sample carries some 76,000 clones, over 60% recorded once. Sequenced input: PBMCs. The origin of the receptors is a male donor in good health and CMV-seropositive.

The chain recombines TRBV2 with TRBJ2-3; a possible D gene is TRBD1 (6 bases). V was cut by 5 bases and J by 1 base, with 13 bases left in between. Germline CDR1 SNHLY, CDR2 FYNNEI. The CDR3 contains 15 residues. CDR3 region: CASSSQGIGTDTQYF. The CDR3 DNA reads TGTGCCAGCAGTTCTCAGGGGATCGGCACAGATACGCAGTATTTT.

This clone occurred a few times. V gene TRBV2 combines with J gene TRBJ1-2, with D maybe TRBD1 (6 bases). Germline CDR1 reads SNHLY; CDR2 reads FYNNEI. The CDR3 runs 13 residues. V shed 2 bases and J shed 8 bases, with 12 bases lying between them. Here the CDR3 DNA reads TGTGCCAGCAGTGAAACAGGGAAAAACGGCTACACCTTC. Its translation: CASSETGKNGYTF. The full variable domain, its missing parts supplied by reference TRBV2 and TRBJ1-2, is EPEVTQTPSHQVTQMGQEVILRCVPISNHLYFYWYRQILGQKVEFLVSFYNNEISEKSEIFDDQFSVERPDGSNFTLKIRSTKLEDSAMYFCASSETGKNGYTFGSGTRLTVV.

CDR3 protein: CASSLEGLAGAYEQYF. As DNA, the CDR3 is TGCGCCAGCAGCTTGGAGGGACTAGCGGGGGCCTACGAGCAGTACTTC. The V gene is TRBV5-1, the J gene TRBJ2-5; 14 positions match TRBD2. The J call may be wrong; the DNA end is better matched by TRBJ2-7. The V gene's germline CDR1 is SGHRS and CDR2 YFSETQ. This CDR3 spans 16 amino acids.

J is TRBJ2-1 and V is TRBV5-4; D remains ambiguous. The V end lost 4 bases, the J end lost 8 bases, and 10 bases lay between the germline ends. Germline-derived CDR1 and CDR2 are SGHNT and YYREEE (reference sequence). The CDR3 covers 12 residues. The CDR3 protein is CASSDLTDEQFF. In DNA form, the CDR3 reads TGTGCCAGCAGCGACCTAACAGATGAGCAGTTCTTC.

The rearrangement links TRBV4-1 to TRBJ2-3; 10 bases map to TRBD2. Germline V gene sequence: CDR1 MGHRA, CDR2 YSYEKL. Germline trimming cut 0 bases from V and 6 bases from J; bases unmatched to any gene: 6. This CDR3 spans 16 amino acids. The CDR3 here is CASSQEASGRVDTQYF. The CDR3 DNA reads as TGCGCCAGCAGCCAAGAGGCCAGCGGGAGGGTGGATACGCAGTATTTT.

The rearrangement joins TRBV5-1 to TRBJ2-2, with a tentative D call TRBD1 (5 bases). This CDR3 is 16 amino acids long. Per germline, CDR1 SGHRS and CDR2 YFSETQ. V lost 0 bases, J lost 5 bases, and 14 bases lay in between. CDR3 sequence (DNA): TGCGCCAGCAGCTTGGCCAACGTACAGGCGACCGGGGAGCTGTTTTTT. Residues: CASSLANVQATGELFF.

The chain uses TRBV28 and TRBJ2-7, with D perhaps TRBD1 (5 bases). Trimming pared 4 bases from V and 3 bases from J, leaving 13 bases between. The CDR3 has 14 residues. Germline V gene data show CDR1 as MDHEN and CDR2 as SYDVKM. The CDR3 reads CASSSTVGSYEQYF. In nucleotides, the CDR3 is TGTGCCAGCAGTTCGACAGTGGGCAGCTACGAGCAGTACTTC.

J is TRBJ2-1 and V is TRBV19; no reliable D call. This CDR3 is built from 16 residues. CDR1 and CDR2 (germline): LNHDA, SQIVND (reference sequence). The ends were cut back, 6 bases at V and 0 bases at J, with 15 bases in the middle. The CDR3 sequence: CASRQNWFSSYNEQFF. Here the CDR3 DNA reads TGTGCCAGTAGGCAAAACTGGTTTAGCTCCTACAATGAGCAGTTCTTC.